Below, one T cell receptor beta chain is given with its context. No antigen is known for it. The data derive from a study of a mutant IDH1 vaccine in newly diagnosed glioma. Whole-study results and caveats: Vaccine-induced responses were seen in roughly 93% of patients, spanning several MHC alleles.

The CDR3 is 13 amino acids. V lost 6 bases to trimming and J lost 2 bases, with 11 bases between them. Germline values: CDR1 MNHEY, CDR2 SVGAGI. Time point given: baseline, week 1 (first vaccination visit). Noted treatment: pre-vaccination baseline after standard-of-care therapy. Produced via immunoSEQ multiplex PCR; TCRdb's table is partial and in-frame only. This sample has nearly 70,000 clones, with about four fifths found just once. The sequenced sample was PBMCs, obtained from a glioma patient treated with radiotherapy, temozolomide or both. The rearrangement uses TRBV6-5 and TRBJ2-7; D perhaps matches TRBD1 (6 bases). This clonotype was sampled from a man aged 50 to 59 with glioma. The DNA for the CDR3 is TGTGCCAGCAGACAGGGACCTACCTACGAGCAGTACTTC. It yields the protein CASRQGPTYEQYF.